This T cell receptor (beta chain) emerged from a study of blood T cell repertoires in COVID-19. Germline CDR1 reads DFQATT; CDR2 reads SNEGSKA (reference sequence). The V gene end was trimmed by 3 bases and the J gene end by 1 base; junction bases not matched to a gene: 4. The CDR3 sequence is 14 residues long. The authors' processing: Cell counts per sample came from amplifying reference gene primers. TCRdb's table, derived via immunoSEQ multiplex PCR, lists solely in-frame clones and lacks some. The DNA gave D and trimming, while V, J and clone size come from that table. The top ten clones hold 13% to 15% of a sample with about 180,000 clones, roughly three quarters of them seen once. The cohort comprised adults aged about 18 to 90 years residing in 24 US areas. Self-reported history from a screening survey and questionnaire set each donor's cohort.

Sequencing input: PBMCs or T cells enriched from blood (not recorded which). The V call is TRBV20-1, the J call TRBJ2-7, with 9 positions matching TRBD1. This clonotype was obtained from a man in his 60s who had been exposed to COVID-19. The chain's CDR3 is CSASPTGGSYEQYF. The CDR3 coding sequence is TGCAGTGCTAGTCCGACAGGGGGGTCCTACGAGCAGTACTTC.